The T cell receptor (beta chain) under discussion was sequenced for a study of cytomegalovirus exposure and HLA in healthy donors. Note on this clone: Antigen: not known.

This CDR3 is 14 amino acids long. Study-level findings and limits: TCR beta V segments were, for the most part, productive about 90% or about 30% of the time in an earlier analysis.

Vbeta (60) and Jbeta (13) primers were used in the PCR. TCRdb's copy holds only in-frame clones and misses some; the assay was immunoSEQ multiplex PCR. The sample includes tens of thousands of clones, approximately 85% seen only once; the top ten take about 3.7%. This rearrangement joins TRBV21-1 to TRBJ1-1; TRBD1, as called in the table, went unchecked against the DNA. TRBV21-1 is flagged as a pseudogene. Specimen: PBMCs. The source is a man aged 25-40 years in good health and CMV-seropositive. The CDR3 DNA reads TGTGCCAGCAGCACCCCGCCAGGGTACACTGAAGCTTTCTTT. Translated: CASSTPPGYTEAFF.